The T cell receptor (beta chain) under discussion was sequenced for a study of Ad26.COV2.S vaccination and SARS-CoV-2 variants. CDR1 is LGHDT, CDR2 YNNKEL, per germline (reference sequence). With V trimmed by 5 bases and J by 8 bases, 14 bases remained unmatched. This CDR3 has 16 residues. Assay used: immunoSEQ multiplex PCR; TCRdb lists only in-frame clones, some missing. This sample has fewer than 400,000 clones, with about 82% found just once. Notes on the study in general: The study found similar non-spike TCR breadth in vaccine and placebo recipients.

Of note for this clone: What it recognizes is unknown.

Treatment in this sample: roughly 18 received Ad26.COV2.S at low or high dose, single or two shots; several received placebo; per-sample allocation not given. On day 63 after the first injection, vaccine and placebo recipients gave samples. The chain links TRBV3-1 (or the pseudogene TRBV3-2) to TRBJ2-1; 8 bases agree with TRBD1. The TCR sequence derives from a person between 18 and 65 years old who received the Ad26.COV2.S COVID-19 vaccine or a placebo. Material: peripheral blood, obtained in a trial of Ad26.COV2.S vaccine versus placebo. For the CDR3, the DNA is TGTGCCAGCAGCTTAGTTCCCGGGACAGGTTTCCATGAGCAGTTCTTC. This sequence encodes CASSLVPGTGFHEQFF.